The 2 T cell receptor beta chains in this list originate from one sample, sequenced in a study of blood T cells in healthy people across ages. With a J-beta primer mix and a sample-barcoded 5' primer, a second PCR ran about 7 to 11 cycles. A single record per CDR3 protein comes from TCRdb applying MiXCR to the 5' RACE reads. The table has around 850,000 distinct CDR3 sequences, about 36% seen once; the top ten hold roughly 13%. Sequenced sample: blood. These receptors all come from a young man in good health.

This clonotype was picked up many times. J is TRBJ1-2 and V is TRBV2; TRBD1 might be the D (6 bases). This CDR3 has 13 residues. Trimming shortened V by 4 bases and J by 2 bases, and 8 bases separated the two germline ends. Germline lookup yields CDR1 SNHLY and CDR2 FYNNEI. The CDR3 nucleotides are TGTGCCAGCAGTGCTACAGGGAACTATGGCTACACCTTC. Protein: CASSATGNYGYTF.

This clonotype was recorded many times. V gene TRBV7-9 combines with J gene TRBJ2-6; no definite D call. This CDR3 contains 14 residues. Germline V gene lookup returns CDR1 SEHNR and CDR2 FQNEAQ (reference sequence). V shed 5 bases and J shed 4 bases, with 9 bases lying between them. The DNA for the CDR3 is TGTGCCAGCAGCCCCGACACCGGGGCCAACGTCCTGACTTTC. It encodes CASSPDTGANVLTF. Together with reference TRBV7-9 and TRBJ2-6, the CDR3 gives the full variable domain: DTGVSQNPRHKITKRGQNVTFRCDPISEHNRLYWYRQTLGQGPEFLTYFQNEAQLEKSRLLSDRFSAERPKGSFSTLEIQRTEQGDSAMYLCASSPDTGANVLTFGAGSRLTVL.